This entry lists 5 T cell receptor beta chains sequenced from one sample in a study of blood T cells in healthy people across ages. A second PCR of roughly 6 to 12 cycles used a sample-barcoded 5' primer and a J-beta primer mix. TCRdb fed the 5' RACE reads into MiXCR, producing one record per CDR3 protein. The table shows about 2 million distinct CDR3 sequences, with roughly 52% occurring only once. The material sequenced was blood. The receptors shown here come from a woman in her forties in good health.

This clonotype was seen a handful of times. This chain links TRBV7-9 with TRBJ2-5; perhaps TRBD1 as D (5 bases). The CDR3 runs 14 residues. V shed 6 bases and J shed 1 base, with 12 bases lying between them. CDR1 and CDR2 (germline): SEHNR, FQNEAQ (reference sequence). The CDR3 region has the DNA TGTGCCAGCAGGAAGACAGCACTCCAAGAGACCCAGTACTTC. Protein product: CASRKTALQETQYF.

Only a few counts were recorded for this clonotype. This chain uses TRBV5-1 with TRBJ2-5; D remains ambiguous. The germline V gene has CDR1 SGHRS and CDR2 YFSETQ. The CDR3 is 13 amino acids. Trimming shortened V by 5 bases and J by 5 bases, and 13 bases separated the two germline ends. The CDR3 is CASSSLETETQYF. CDR3 DNA: TGCGCCAGCAGTTCCCTCGAGACGGAGACCCAGTACTTC.

This clonotype was found a few times. The chain is built from TRBV5-1 and TRBJ2-7; TRBD1 matches at 7 bases. V dropped 2 bases and J dropped 7; count of bases not matched to a gene: 6. CDR3 length equals 13 residues. CDR1 is SGHRS and CDR2 is YFSETQ in the germline V gene. For the CDR3, the DNA is TGCGCCAGCAGCTTCGCACAGGGGACGGAGCAGTACTTC. This translates into CASSFAQGTEQYF. Drawing the rest from reference TRBV5-1 and TRBJ2-7, the complete variable domain is KAGVTQTPRYLIKTRGQQVTLSCSPISGHRSVSWYQQTPGQGLQFLFEYFSETQRNKGNFPGRFSGRQFSNSRSEMNVSTLELGDSALYLCASSFAQGTEQYFGPGTRLTVT.

This clonotype has a handful of counts. V is TRBV24-1 and J is TRBJ1-2; 8 nucleotides line up with TRBD1. V lost 4 bases and J lost 1; bases outside the gene matches: 16. The V gene's germline CDR1 is KGHDR and CDR2 SFDVKD. The CDR3 is 19 residues long. This chain's CDR3 is CATSESYRDRRNINYGYTF. For the CDR3, the DNA is TGTGCCACCAGTGAGTCGTACCGGGACAGGCGCAATATTAACTATGGCTACACCTTC.

The chain has TRBV18 and TRBJ2-1; 9 bases are shared with TRBD2. V dropped 0 bases and J dropped 1; count of bases not matched to a gene: 7. CDR1 KGHSH and CDR2 LQKENI come from the germline V gene. The CDR3 spans 18 residues. CDR3 protein: CASSPPGLASGSYNEQFF. The CDR3 region has the DNA TGTGCCAGCTCACCACCCGGACTAGCGTCCGGGTCCTACAATGAGCAGTTCTTC.